The 4 T cell receptor beta chains below all came from one sample that was sequenced in a study of CD8 T cells in ankylosing spondylitis. TCRdb re-analysed the 5' RACE reads in MiXCR, keeping a single row per CDR3 protein. Of fewer than 25,000 distinct CDR3 sequences in the sample, 10% to 15% are singletons; the top ten hold around 37%. Sequences were obtained from blood. The origin of the receptors is a male donor with ankylosing spondylitis or in good health (not recorded which).

This chain connects TRBV29-1 to TRBJ2-3; TRBD1 is a possible D gene (6 bases). This CDR3 contains 14 residues. Germline CDR1 is SQVTM and CDR2 is ANQGSEA. Trimming stripped 2 bases from V and 4 bases from J, with 13 bases between. CDR3 bases: TGCAGCGTTGAACAGGGGTCCAGAGCAGATACGCAGTATTTT. It yields the protein CSVEQGSRADTQYF.

This clonotype was observed at least ten times. The rearrangement joins TRBV28 to TRBJ2-1, with 7 bases lining up with TRBD1. Trimming took 6 bases from V and 3 from J; bases not matched to a gene: 5. In germline, CDR1 is MDHEN, CDR2 SYDVKM. The CDR3 has 14 amino acids. The CDR3 here is CASRTRTGYNEQFF. The CDR3 DNA sequence: TGTGCCAGCAGAACCCGGACAGGCTACAATGAGCAGTTCTTC.

The J gene is TRBJ1-2, the V gene TRBV3-1; TRBD1 matches at 9 bases. Trimming removed 2 bases from V and 0 bases from J; junction bases left unmatched: 13. The CDR3 has 19 amino acids. Germline V gene lookup returns CDR1 LGHDT and CDR2 YNNKEL (reference sequence). This CDR3 is CASSQRQGETWGANYGYTF. The CDR3 DNA sequence: TGTGCCAGCAGCCAACGACAGGGGGAAACATGGGGTGCTAACTATGGCTACACCTTC.

This clonotype was picked up many times. V usage is TRBV6-5 and J usage is TRBJ2-3; the match to TRBD2 covers 14 bases. The CDR3 runs to 16 residues. The V gene's germline CDR1 is MNHEY and CDR2 SVGAGI. V was clipped by 5 bases and J by 5 bases; unmatched bases: 6. In DNA, the CDR3 is TGTGCCAGCAGTAGACTAGCGGGAGGGCAAATAGATACGCAGTATTTT. It translates to CASSRLAGGQIDTQYF.